This section outlines one T cell receptor beta chain sequence together with its context. The sample belongs to a study of shared clonotypes between healthy human individuals. Sequencing used immunoSEQ multiplex PCR; TCRdb keeps in-frame clones, though not all of them. Of under 750,000 clones listed, 72% were seen once; the top ten hold about 1.7%. V trimming: 10 bases; J trimming: 4 bases; junction bases outside the gene matches: 12. This CDR3 spans 15 amino acids. The germline CDR1 and CDR2 sequences are ENHRY and SYGVKD. Sequencing was carried out using memory CD4+ T cells sorted from blood. Subset specified: CD45RA-negative fraction. The J gene is TRBJ2-7, the V gene TRBV10-3; 11 bases match TRBD2. This receptor was identified in a woman between 25 and 40 years old in good health. CDR3: CATTVSGRASYEQYF. The CDR3 nucleotides are TGTGCCACTACAGTTAGCGGGAGGGCCTCTTACGAGCAGTACTTC.